The text below deals with one TCR beta chain. This clone was observed a single time. Its specific antigen is unknown. No much larger clone exists at a distance of one base, and base qualities are not known. This record belongs to a study of shared clonotypes between healthy human individuals (dated by TCRdb to between 2020 and 2021). With respect to the entire study: The cohort comprised two women and a few men aged 18 to 49 years. Per donor, three plates each were used for CD4 naive and CD4 memory, two for CD8 naive, and one for CD8 memory. Each donor's leukapheresis produced roughly between about 0.8 and 10 billion PBMCs. To increase sequencing depth and limit assay-specific biases, TCR repertoire library preparation and sequencing were carried out by different laboratories using diverse techniques. Blood TCR repertoires of roughly five healthy adults were deeply sequenced to estimate repertoire size and the extent of clonotype sharing between individuals. The investigation overall reported the following: Because the study included a small number of donors, the genetic and exposure-history diversity represented was limited. Pairwise subsampling indicated that sequencing depth was expected to affect the degree of clonotype sharing among donors. Naive subsets generally had larger estimated clonotype richness than memory subsets did. Incomplete sequencing was indicated by rarefaction of sorted-subset datasets, despite the large sequencing depth. When a handful of donors were compared, the shared fraction of clonotypes was 5% to 6.5% for naive CD4, 3.5% to 4% for naive CD8, 2% to 2.5% for memory CD4, and approximately 0.4% for memory CD8. Sampling was restricted to blood, and TCR repertoires in tissue are likely to differ from TCR repertoires in blood. Higher generation probabilities were observed for clonotypes shared by all four sorted-subset donors than for non-shared clonotypes.

Using the deep immunoSEQ assay, TCR CDR3 regions were amplified from genomic DNA by multiplex PCR. Extracted genomic DNA from each cell subset was distributed evenly across all wells of several immunoSEQ 96-well plates, and each plate was treated as a replicate. For sorted subsets, 150 to 250 ng genomic DNA, equal to some 30,000 T cell genomes, was loaded into each replicate PCR. The purified libraries were quantified using a Qubit 3.0 fluorometer, sized with a Bioanalyzer 2100, and then quantified again using the KAPA Library Quantification kit. Every immunoSEQ 96-well plate was sequenced on a dedicated single-read 150-cycle Illumina NextSeq 550 flow cell. Per the source publication's procedure: Because only junctional sequences without quality scores were contained in the immunoSEQ output, filtering matching that applied to full-length reads could not be performed. To assign V/J genes and CDR3, sequences were annotated using PyIR, a Python wrapper for IgBLAST v1.9, with IMGT germline references. Reads were filtered out if the reads had weak V/J assignments (E-value above 1e-6), no CDR3, stop codons, out-of-frame junctions, or ambiguous translated residues. V3J clonotypes were defined as sequences sharing the same inferred V gene, J gene, and CDR3 amino acid sequence. The percentage overlap between two repertoires was calculated by dividing the number of shared unique clonotypes by the size of the smaller repertoire. Three approaches were used to assess repertoire richness: RTK rarefaction, the Chao1 estimator, and Recon v2.1 estimates of unobserved clonotypes. For all TCRbeta clonotypes obtained by the gDNA method from several donors, generation probabilities were computed with OLGA. Imported from immuneACCESS, the table was reduced by TCRdb to in-frame sequences with V and J called. These copies leave out some clones; in studies compared against another copy, an unresolved V gene accounts for under half, and the cause of the remainder is not known. The V and J calls and the clone size are those of that table, but D and trimming were determined from the DNA. A total of about 2.4 million clones appear in this sample, 93% of them only once. Jointly, the top ten make up 0.36% of the sample.

The donors were healthy, HIV-negative adults who had no recently reported acute infections or vaccinations. Only Caucasian adults living in Nashville, Tennessee, USA were represented among the donors. CD4+ T cells were enriched through magnetic negative selection, after which naive cells were positively selected on CD45RA and the remaining negative fraction served as the memory subset. Blood was obtained by leukapheresis, after which PBMCs were separated by Ficoll-Histopaque density gradient centrifugation and cryopreserved in liquid nitrogen vapor phase. Analytical flow cytometry was used to check the purity and quantity of each magnetically sorted T cell population. Each sorted fraction had its genomic DNA isolated and then quantified by UV absorbance on a Nanodrop 2000c. The CDR3 numbers 17 residues from cysteine through phenylalanine. The kept DNA is CDR3 alone, 51 bases in frame from the first base. CDR1 and CDR2 (SGHDN, FVKESK) derive from the germline V gene. Trimming removed 4 bases from V and 0 bases from J, leaving 16 bases between the germline ends.

The chain employs TRBV14 and TRBJ2-1; the best D guess is TRBD2, with 6 bases matching. The source is a man between 18 and 35 years old in good health. Some clones in this sample may be carry-over from other donors' samples. Sequencing was done on a sample of naive CD4+ T cells from PBMCs. This specimen's cell subset or site label, interpreted: CD45RA+ positively selected. The CDR3 loop reads CASSPPTGVGSYNEQFF. At the DNA level, the sequence is TGTGCCAGCAGCCCCCCAACGGGGGTAGGCTCCTACAATGAGCAGTTCTTC.